This T cell receptor beta chain was found in a study of blood T cells in healthy people across ages. Looked up from germline, CDR1 is DFQATT and CDR2 is SNEGSKA (reference sequence). This CDR3 region has 16 residues. Trimming cost V 3 bases and J 0 bases; bases outside gene matches: 8. Through a sample-barcoded 5' primer and a J-beta primer mix, a second PCR was run for about 6 to 11 cycles. TCRdb recomputed calls from the 5' RACE reads with MiXCR, one row per CDR3 protein. The table lists 1.5 million to 2 million distinct CDR3 sequences, roughly 27% of them singletons. V and J are TRBV20-1 and TRBJ2-1; 7 bases align to TRBD1. Sequences were obtained from blood. The TCR was taken from a woman aged 25 to 39 in good health. The CDR3 protein is CSARKGQPSSYNEQFF. The CDR3 region has the DNA TGCAGTGCTAGGAAGGGACAGCCGAGCTCCTACAATGAGCAGTTCTTC.